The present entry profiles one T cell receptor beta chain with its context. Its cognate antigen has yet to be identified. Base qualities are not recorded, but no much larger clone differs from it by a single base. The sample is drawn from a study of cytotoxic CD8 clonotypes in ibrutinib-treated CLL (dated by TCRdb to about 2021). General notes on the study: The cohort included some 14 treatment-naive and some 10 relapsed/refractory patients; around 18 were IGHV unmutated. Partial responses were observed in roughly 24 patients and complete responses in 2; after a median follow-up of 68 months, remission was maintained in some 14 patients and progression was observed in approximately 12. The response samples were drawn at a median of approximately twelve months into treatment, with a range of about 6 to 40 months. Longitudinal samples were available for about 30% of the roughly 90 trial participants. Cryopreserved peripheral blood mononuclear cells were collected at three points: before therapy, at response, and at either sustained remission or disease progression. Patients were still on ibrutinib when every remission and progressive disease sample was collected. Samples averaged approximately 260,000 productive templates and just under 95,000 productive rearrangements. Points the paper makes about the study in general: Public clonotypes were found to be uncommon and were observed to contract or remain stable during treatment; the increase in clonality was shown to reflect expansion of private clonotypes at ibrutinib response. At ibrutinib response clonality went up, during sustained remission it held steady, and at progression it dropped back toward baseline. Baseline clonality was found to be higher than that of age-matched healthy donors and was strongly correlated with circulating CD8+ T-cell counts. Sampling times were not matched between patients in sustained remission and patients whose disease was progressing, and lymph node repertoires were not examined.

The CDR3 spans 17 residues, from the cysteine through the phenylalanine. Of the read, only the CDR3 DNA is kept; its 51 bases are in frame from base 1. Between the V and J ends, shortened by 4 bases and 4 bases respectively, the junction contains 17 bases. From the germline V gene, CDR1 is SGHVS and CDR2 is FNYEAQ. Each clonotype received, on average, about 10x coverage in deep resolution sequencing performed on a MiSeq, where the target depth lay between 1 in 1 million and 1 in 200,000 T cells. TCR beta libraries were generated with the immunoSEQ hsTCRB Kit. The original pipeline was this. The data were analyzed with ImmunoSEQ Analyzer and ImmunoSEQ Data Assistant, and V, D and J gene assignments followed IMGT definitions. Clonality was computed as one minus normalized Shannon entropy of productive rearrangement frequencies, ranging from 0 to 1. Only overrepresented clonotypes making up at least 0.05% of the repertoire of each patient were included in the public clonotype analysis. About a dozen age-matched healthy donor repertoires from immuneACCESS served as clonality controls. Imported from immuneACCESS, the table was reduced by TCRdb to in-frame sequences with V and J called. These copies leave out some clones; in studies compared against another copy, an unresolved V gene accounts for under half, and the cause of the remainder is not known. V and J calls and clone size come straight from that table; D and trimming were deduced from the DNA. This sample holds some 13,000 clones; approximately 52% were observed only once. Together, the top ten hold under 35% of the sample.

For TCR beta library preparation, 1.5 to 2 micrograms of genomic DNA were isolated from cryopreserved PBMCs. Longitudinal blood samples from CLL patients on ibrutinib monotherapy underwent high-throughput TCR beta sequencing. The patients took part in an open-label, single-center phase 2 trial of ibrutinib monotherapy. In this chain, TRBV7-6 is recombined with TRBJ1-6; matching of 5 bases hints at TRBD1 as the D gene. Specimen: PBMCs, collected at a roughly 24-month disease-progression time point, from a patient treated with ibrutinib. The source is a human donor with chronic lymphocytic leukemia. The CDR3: CASSSPSLGDYNSPLHF. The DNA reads TGTGCCAGCAGCTCTCCGAGCCTGGGGGATTATAATTCACCCCTCCACTTT. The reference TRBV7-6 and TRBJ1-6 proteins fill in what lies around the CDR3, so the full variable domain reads GAGVSQSPRYKVTKRGQDVALRCDPISGHVSLYWYRQALGQGPEFLTYFNYEAQQDKSGLPNDRFSAERPEGSISTLTIQRTEQRDSAMYRCASSSPSLGDYNSPLHFGNGTRLTVT.